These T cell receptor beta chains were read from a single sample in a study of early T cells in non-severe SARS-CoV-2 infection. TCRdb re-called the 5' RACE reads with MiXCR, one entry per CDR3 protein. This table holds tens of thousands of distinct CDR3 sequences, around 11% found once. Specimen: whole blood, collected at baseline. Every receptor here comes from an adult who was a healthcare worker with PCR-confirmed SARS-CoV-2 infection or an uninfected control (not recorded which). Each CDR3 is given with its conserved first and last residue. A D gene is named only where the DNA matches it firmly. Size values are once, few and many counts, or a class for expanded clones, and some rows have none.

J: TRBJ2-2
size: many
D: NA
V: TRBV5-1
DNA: TGCGCCAGCAGCCCGTATGCTCCCGACAAGAACACCGGGGAGCTGTTTTTT
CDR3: CASSPYAPDKNTGELFF

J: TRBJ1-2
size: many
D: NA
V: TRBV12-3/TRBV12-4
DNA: TGTGCCAGTGGTACGGCAAGCGGCTACACCTTC
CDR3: CASGTASGYTF

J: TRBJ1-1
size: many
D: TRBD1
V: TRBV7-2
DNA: TGTGCCAGCAGTCCCGGGACAGGATCCACTGAAGCTTTCTTT
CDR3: CASSPGTGSTEAFF

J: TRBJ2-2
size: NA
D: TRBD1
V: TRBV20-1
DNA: TGCAGTGCTAGAGGGATGGGACAGTCGGCCACCGGGGAGCTGTTTTTT
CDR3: CSARGMGQSATGELFF

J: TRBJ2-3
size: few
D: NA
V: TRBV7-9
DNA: TGTGCCAGCACCCCTCCCCCTGGCACAGATACGCAGTATTTT
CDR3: CASTPPPGTDTQYF

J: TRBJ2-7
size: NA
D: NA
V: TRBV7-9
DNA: TGTGCCAGCAGCTTCGGGACTGACATTTACGAGCAGTACTTC
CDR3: CASSFGTDIYEQYF

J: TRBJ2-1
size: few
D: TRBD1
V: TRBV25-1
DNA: TGTGCCAGTACCGGGACAGGGGTTGACAATGAGCAGTTCTTC
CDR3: CASTGTGVDNEQFF

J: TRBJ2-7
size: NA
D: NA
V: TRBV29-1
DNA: TGCAGCGTTGAGCTGGGAATCTCCTACGAGCAGTACTTC
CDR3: CSVELGISYEQYF

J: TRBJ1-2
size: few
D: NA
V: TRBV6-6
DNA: TGTGCCAGCCAACGACAGGTCTATGGCTACACCTTC
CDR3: CASQRQVYGYTF

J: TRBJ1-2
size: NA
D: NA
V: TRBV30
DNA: TGTGCCTCTCATGTGAAGGGGCAACCTAACTATGGCTACACCTTC
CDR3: CASHVKGQPNYGYTF

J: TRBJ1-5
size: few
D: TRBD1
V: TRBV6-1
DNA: TGTGCCAGCAGTGAAGCCGGGACAGGAGACAATCAGCCCCAGCATTTT
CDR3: CASSEAGTGDNQPQHF

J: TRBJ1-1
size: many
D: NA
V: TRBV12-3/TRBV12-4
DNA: TGTGCCAGCAGTCTCCGGGACCCCATAGAAGCTTTCTTT
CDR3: CASSLRDPIEAFF

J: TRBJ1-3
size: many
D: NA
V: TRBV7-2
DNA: TGTGCCAGCAGCTTGAGCAGGCTCTCTGGAAACACCATATATTTT
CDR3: CASSLSRLSGNTIYF

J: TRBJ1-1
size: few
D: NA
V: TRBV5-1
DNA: TGCGCCAGCAGCTTTTCGAACACTGAAGCTTTCTTT
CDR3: CASSFSNTEAFF

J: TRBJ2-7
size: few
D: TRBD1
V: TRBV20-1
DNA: TGCAGTGCTGGACGGACAGGGGGCTACGAGCAGTACTTC
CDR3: CSAGRTGGYEQYF

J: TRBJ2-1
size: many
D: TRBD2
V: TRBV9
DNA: TGTGCCAGCAGCCTCACTGGGGGACTACCCAACAATGAGCAGTTCTTC
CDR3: CASSLTGGLPNNEQFF

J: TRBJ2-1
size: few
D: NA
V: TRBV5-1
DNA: TGCGCCAGCCGCACACGGATAATAAAGGACAATGAGCAGTTCTTC
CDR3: CASRTRIIKDNEQFF

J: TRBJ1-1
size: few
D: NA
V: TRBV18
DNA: TGTGCCAGCTCACCGGGCGACGGGGAAGCTTTCTTT
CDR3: CASSPGDGEAFF